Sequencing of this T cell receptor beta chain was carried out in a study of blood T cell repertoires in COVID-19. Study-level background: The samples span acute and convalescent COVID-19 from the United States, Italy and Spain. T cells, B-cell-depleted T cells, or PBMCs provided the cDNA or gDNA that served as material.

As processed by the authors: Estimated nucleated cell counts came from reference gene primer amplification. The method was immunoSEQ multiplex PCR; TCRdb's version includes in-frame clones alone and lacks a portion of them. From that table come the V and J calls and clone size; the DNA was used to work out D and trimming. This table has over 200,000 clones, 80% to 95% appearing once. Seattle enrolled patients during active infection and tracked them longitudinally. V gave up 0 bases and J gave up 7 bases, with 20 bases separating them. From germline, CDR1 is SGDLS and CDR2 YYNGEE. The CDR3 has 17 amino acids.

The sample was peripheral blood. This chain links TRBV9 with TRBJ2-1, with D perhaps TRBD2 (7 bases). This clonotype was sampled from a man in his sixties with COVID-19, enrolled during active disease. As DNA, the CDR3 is TGTGCCAGCAGCGTAGGTGGGGGGGCCGCCCGTGTGAATGAGCAGTTCTTC. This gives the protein CASSVGGGAARVNEQFF.